Listed below are T cell receptor beta chains from one sample, sequenced in a study of shared clonotypes between healthy human individuals. Here immunoSEQ multiplex PCR was the method, and the copy in TCRdb shows in-frame clones only, minus some. The sample has roughly 1 million clones, around 82% seen once; the top ten hold approximately 0.5%. Sequencing was performed on memory CD4+ T cells from PBMCs. The receptors originated from a man aged 18 to 30 in good health. Some clones in this sample may be carry-over from other donors' samples. CDR3s include the opening cysteine and the closing phenylalanine or tryptophan. A D gene is named only where the DNA matches it firmly. Not all rows give a size; the values are once, few, many and, for expanded clones, a class.

NA | NA | TRBJ2-7 | TRBV20-1 | TGCAGTGCATATAAGGAACCCCGGTGGTACTTC | CSAYKEPRWYF
once | TRBD2 | TRBJ2-1 | TRBV19 | TGTGCCAGTAGTCCGGGACTAGCGGGAGTGATCAATGAGCAGTTCTTC | CASSPGLAGVINEQFF
once | NA | TRBJ2-7 | TRBV19 | TGTGCCAGTAGTATAGGCGCGGGGACCTACGAGCAGTACTTC | CASSIGAGTYEQYF
NA | NA | TRBJ1-5 | TRBV5-8 | TGTGCCAGCAGCGCCCGACGCAATCAGCCCCAGCATTTT | CASSARRNQPQHF
NA | TRBD1 | TRBJ2-3 | TRBV11-3 | TGTGCCAGCAGCCCAGGACAGGGTAGGACAGATACGCAGTATTTT | CASSPGQGRTDTQYF
NA | TRBD1 | TRBJ2-7 | TRBV30 | TGTGCCTGGGTACCTACAGGGGGCGCGATCTCCTACGAGCAGTACTTC | CAWVPTGGAISYEQYF
NA | NA | TRBJ2-3 | TRBV11-2 | TGTGCCAGCAGCTTAGTAGCAGGTTCTAGCACAGATACGCAGTATTTT | CASSLVAGSSTDTQYF
NA | NA | TRBJ1-4 | TRBV5-7 | TGTGCCAGCAGCTTCCTCCGGGACATAGGAGCAACTAATGAAAAACTGTTTTTT | CASSFLRDIGATNEKLFF
once | NA | TRBJ2-5 | TRBV25-1 | TGTGCCAGCAGTGAAGCGCTAGGGATTGCGACCCAGTACTTC | CASSEALGIATQYF
NA | TRBD1 | TRBJ2-3 | TRBV2 | TGTGCCAGTAGCGACAGGGTGACGTTAAATACGCAGTATTTT | CASSDRVTLNTQYF
NA | NA | TRBJ2-3 | TRBV6-1 | TGTGCCAGCAGTGCGGGAGTCACAGATACGCAGTATTTT | CASSAGVTDTQYF
once | NA | TRBJ1-1 | TRBV29-1 | TGCAGCGTTGGGGACGGTTACACTGAAGCTTTCTTT | CSVGDGYTEAFF
NA | NA | TRBJ2-2 | TRBV5-1 | TGCGCCAGCGCACGTAATGAGATCACCGGGGAGCTGTTTTTT | CASARNEITGELFF
NA | NA | TRBJ2-7 | TRBV28 | TGTGCCAGCAGTTCGCCGCAGCCGAACTCCTACGAGCAGTACTTC | CASSSPQPNSYEQYF
NA | NA | TRBJ1-3 | TRBV5-4 | TGTGCCAGCAGCTTGGGACCCCCCATCGAGGCTGGAAACACCATATATTTT | CASSLGPPIEAGNTIYF
few | NA | TRBJ1-2 | TRBV7-8 | TGTGCCAGCACGGAGGGTGGGGACTATGGCTACACCTTC | CASTEGGDYGYTF
NA | TRBD1 | TRBJ2-5 | TRBV11-1 | TGTGCCAGCAGCCCCCCGCCGGGACAGGGACAAGAGACCCAGTACTTC | CASSPPPGQGQETQYF
NA | NA | TRBJ1-1 | TRBV6-6 | TGTGCCAGCAGTTCCTACGGGCCCAACACTGAAGCTTTCTTT | CASSSYGPNTEAFF
NA | NA | TRBJ1-4 | TRBV11-2 | TGTGCCAGCAGCTTAGATCAGCCTGGTAATGAAAAACTGTTTTTT | CASSLDQPGNEKLFF
NA | TRBD1 | TRBJ1-5 | TRBV7-9 | TGTGCCAGCAGCCACTTATTGTCAGGGGGTTCGAGGAGGAGTCAGCCCCAGCATTTT | CASSHLLSGGSRRSQPQHF
NA | TRBD2 | TRBJ2-1 | TRBV5-4 | TGTGCCAGCAGCTTGGGGACAACTAGCGGGACTATCGATGAGCAGTTCTTC | CASSLGTTSGTIDEQFF
NA | TRBD2 | TRBJ2-7 | TRBV30 | TGTGCCTGGAGTGTCACTAGCGGGTGGGGGTTTATCTCCTACGAGCAGTACTTC | CAWSVTSGWGFISYEQYF
few | NA | TRBJ1-1 | TRBV6-6 | TGTGCCAGCAGTAACCACGGGGGTGGGACTGAAGCTTTCTTT | CASSNHGGGTEAFF
NA | NA | TRBJ1-5 | TRBV2 | TGTGCCAGCAGTGGAGCGGGGATTAGCAATCAGCCCCAGCATTTT | CASSGAGISNQPQHF
NA | NA | TRBJ1-2 | TRBV2 | TGTGCCAGGGCCCCGGGGGGCTACACCTTC | CARAPGGYTF
NA | NA | TRBJ2-1 | TRBV9 | TGTGCCAGCAGCGCGACCCAGGCAGAGCAGTTCTTC | CASSATQAEQFF
NA | NA | TRBJ2-7 | TRBV7-2 | TGTGCCAGCAGCTTACGAGGAGTTTACGAGCAGTACTTC | CASSLRGVYEQYF
NA | NA | TRBJ1-1 | TRBV23-1 | TGCGCCAGCAGTCATCCGCCCCGGGGCGACGGAGCTTTCTTT | CASSHPPRGDGAFF
NA | NA | TRBJ2-7 | TRBV6-1 | TGTGCCAGCAGTGAATCCCCCCCCGAGGGCGAGCAGTACTTC | CASSESPPEGEQYF
NA | NA | TRBJ1-2 | TRBV5-1 | TGCGCCAGCAGCTTGGCAGGGATAAGCTATGGCTACACCTTC | CASSLAGISYGYTF
NA | NA | TRBJ1-2 | TRBV27 | TGTGCCAGCAGTCCGACAGAGAACTATGGCTACACCTTC | CASSPTENYGYTF
NA | NA | TRBJ2-2 | TRBV11-3 | TGTGCCAGCAGCTTAGTGGGGAACACCGGGGAGCTGTTTTTT | CASSLVGNTGELFF
few | NA | TRBJ1-2 | TRBV29-1 | TGCAGCGCCGGGGGGGATCTTTATGGCTACACCTTC | CSAGGDLYGYTF
NA | NA | TRBJ2-2 | TRBV29-1 | TGCAGCGTACGTTCGGGGGCGGTCGCCGGGGAGCTGTTTTTT | CSVRSGAVAGELFF
NA | NA | TRBJ1-2 | TRBV23-1 | TGCGCCAGCAGTCAATCCCATGGGGGCGACTATGGCTACACCTTC | CASSQSHGGDYGYTF
NA | NA | TRBJ2-1 | TRBV2 | TGTGCCAGCAGTGAAATACTGTCCTACAATGAGCAGTTCTTC | CASSEILSYNEQFF
NA | NA | TRBJ2-1 | TRBV14 | TGTGCCAGCAGCCAAGCCAACCTACTCTCCCCCAATGAGCAGTTCTTC | CASSQANLLSPNEQFF
NA | TRBD1 | TRBJ1-4 | TRBV6-6 | TGTGCCAGCAGCCAGGGGGTAACTAATGAAAAACTGTTTTTT | CASSQGVTNEKLFF
once | TRBD1 | TRBJ2-7 | TRBV28 | TGTGCCAGCAGCCTATTGGGACAGCACTACGAGCAGTACTTC | CASSLLGQHYEQYF
NA | NA | TRBJ2-1 | TRBV6-6 | TGTGCCAGCAGAGATCCCTGGGAGGACAATGAGCAGTTCTTC | CASRDPWEDNEQFF
NA | NA | TRBJ1-1 | TRBV11-2 | TGTGCCAGCAGCCCAGGAGACAGGCCCGGCCTCGGGAACACTGAAGCTTTCTTT | CASSPGDRPGLGNTEAFF
NA | NA | TRBJ2-4 | TRBV11-2 | TGTGCCAGCAGCTCCCCGATAGGGCCTATAGCCAAAAACATTCAGTACTTC | CASSSPIGPIAKNIQYF
NA | NA | TRBJ2-1 | TRBV11-2 | TGTGCCAGCAGCCCCGACCCCTCCAATGAGCAGTTCTTC | CASSPDPSNEQFF
many | NA | TRBJ1-1 | TRBV4-1 | TGCGCCAGCAGCCAAGATTATGGCACACCGAACACTGAAGCTTTCTTT | CASSQDYGTPNTEAFF
NA | TRBD1 | TRBJ1-3 | TRBV18 | TGTGCCAGCTCACCTCGAACAGGGGGCAATGGAAACACCATATATTTT | CASSPRTGGNGNTIYF
NA | TRBD1 | TRBJ2-2 | TRBV7-3 | TGTGCCAGCACCCCCGGGACAGGGTACACCGGGGAGCTGTTTTTT | CASTPGTGYTGELFF
NA | TRBD1 | TRBJ1-4 | TRBV9 | TGTGCCAGCAGCGCCCAGGGGGCGTCGTATAATGAAAAACTGTTTTTT | CASSAQGASYNEKLFF
NA | NA | TRBJ1-4 | TRBV30 | TGTGCCTGGATGGGGCTTGCCAGGGAAAAACTGTTTTTT | CAWMGLAREKLFF
NA | TRBD2 | TRBJ2-7 | TRBV28 | TGTGCCAGCAGTTTCCTAGCGGTTCTTAGCGACGAGCAGTACTTC | CASSFLAVLSDEQYF